This note documents a single T cell receptor (beta chain) sequence. This clone's antigen is unknown. No base quality information exists; no much larger clone differs at one position. The sample comes from a study of blood T cell repertoires in COVID-19 (dated by TCRdb to the early 2020s). General notes on the study: The collaborator samples originated in the United States, Italy and Spain and spanned the acute and convalescent phases of COVID-19. The repertoires were released in a freely available public database meant as a resource for research on the immune response to SARS-CoV-2. The dataset comprised deeply sampled blood TCRbeta repertoires from subjects exposed to, actively infected with, or recovered from COVID-19. Nearly every sample came with metadata listing a de-identified subject ID, COVID-19 status, age in years and sex. Where available, HLA class I and class II types were obtained from metadata supplied by the sample provider rather than from assay-based typing. The samples were drawn from two sources: the first 160 participants of the ongoing ImmuneRACE study, and 1,200 or so subjects contributed by 6 global collaborators. The material from the prospective study consisted of cDNA or gDNA derived from T cells, B-cell-depleted T cells, or PBMCs.

TCRbeta CDR3 regions were amplified from genomic DNA by means of the immunoSEQ Assay, a bias-controlled multiplex PCR. Processing in the source paper ran as follows. The number of nucleated cells in each sample was estimated from the amplification of reference gene primers within the assay. Sequence reads were collapsed and filtered to measure the absolute abundance of every unique TCRbeta CDR3 rearrangement. For each sample, productive Simpson clonality was calculated by taking the square root of Simpson's diversity index across productive rearrangements. Here the immuneACCESS table is served through TCRdb, limited to in-frame sequences with V and J called. Missing clones are a known gap in these copies; in checked studies unresolved V genes cover under half, and the rest lacks a known reason. V, J and clone size are those of that table, while D and trimming were read from the DNA. The sample table lists some 330,000 clones, over 85% of them with a count of one. The ten most abundant clones make up less than 2% of the sample.

The investigation overall reported the following: Clinical and demographic metadata were provided uncurated, with the amount varying by source and participant.

Deletion took 2 bases off V and 7 bases off J, with a span of 18 bases between the germline ends. There are 15 amino acids in the CDR3, from cysteine to phenylalanine inclusive. Just the 45-base CDR3 DNA is kept, in frame starting at base 1. According to the germline V gene, CDR1 reads SGHRS and CDR2 reads YFSETQ. At one collaborating source in Seattle, patients were enrolled during active infection and were followed longitudinally through the course of disease. The collaborating institutions used their own protocols to collect whole blood in K2EDTA tubes. Collaborator samples were shipped for TCRbeta analysis as frozen whole blood, isolated PBMCs, or DNA extracted from either sample type.

This chain joins TRBV5-1 to TRBJ1-2; D gene: possibly TRBD1, on 5 matching bases. The clonotype comes from a woman aged 25 to 39 with COVID-19, enrolled during active disease. Source material: peripheral blood. This receptor carries the CDR3 CASSLGHPGSRGYTF. Here is the DNA: TGCGCCAGCAGCTTAGGACACCCCGGTTCGCGTGGCTACACCTTC.